The T cell receptor (beta chain) under discussion was sequenced for a study of T cell responses to AZD1222 COVID-19 vaccine. Overall study findings and caveats: Two AZD1222 doses significantly raised spike-specific TCR breadth and depth over controls. The number of AZD1222 recipients seropositive at baseline was only 6 or 7. Donors were chiefly white British, with a greater number of females, and clonal diversity was perhaps underestimated.

Profiled with immunoSEQ multiplex PCR; TCRdb holds only in-frame clones, not every one. The table lists under 200,000 clones, around 94% of them singletons, with around 0.66% in the top ten. The germline V and J ends were trimmed by 5 bases and 9 bases, with 14 bases remaining between them. CDR1 is KGHSH, CDR2 LQKENI, per germline. The CDR3 has 14 residues. On this clone: Antigen specificity is unknown.

The rearrangement joins TRBV18 to TRBJ1-6; D is uncertain. This specimen was peripheral blood, taken on day 0 of AZD1222 vaccination. The sequence derives from an adult in good health. The CDR3 is CASSDLPRGSPLHF. In nucleotides, the CDR3 is TGTGCCAGCTCAGATTTACCCCGGGGTTCACCCCTCCACTTT.